This entry lists 8 T cell receptor beta chains sequenced from one sample in a study of metastatic and nonmetastatic thyroid tumors. None of the patients had undergone any treatment ahead of thyroid surgery. Using MiXCR, TCRdb reanalyzed the PCR reads. The sample has about 92,000 clones, 14% to 15% seen once. Material for sequencing was blood. These receptors originate from a female donor with papillary thyroid cancer or a benign thyroid nodule (not recorded which). Some clones in this sample may be carry-over from other donors' samples.

In its sample, this clone was seen many times. CDR3 sequence (DNA): TGTGCCAGCAGTTGGAAGGGAGATAGCAATCAGCCCCAGCATTTT. Its translation is CASSWKGDSNQPQHF. The chain has TRBV6-1 and TRBJ1-5; no clear D. CDR1 and CDR2 (germline): MNHNS, SASEGT. V dropped 5 bases and J dropped 0 bases, with 11 bases sitting between them. CDR3 size: 15 residues.

Comment on this clone: A much larger clone lies one base from this, so it may be a read error. The chain uses TRBV19 and TRBJ2-3, with 9 bases matching TRBD1. The CDR3 has 15 residues. Germline-derived CDR1 and CDR2 are LNHDA and SQIVND (reference sequence). The CDR3 DNA reads as TGTGACAGTAGGAGGACAGGGGAGGGCACAGATACGCAGTATTTT. This encodes CDSRRTGEGTDTQYF. Using reference TRBV19 and TRBJ2-3 for the parts outside the CDR3, the full variable domain is DGGITQSPKYLFRKEGQNVTLSCEQNLNHDAMYWYRQDPGQGLRLIYYSQIVNDFQKGDIAEGYSVSREKKESFPLTVTSAQKNPTAFYLCDSRRTGEGTDTQYFGPGTRLTVL.

For the CDR3, the DNA is TGCAGTGCTAGTCCAGGGGTGCTAGCTGGGTACGAGCAGTACTTC. It is translated as CSASPGVLAGYEQYF. The rearrangement uses TRBV20-1 and TRBJ2-7; D perhaps matches TRBD1 (6 bases). The CDR3 spans 15 residues. CDR1 is DFQATT, CDR2 SNEGSKA, per germline (reference sequence). Trimming pared 3 bases from V and 4 bases from J, leaving 19 bases between.

Comment on this clone: Its ends do not fully match the called genes, so a read error is possible. The rearrangement links TRBV6-2 or TRBV6-3 to TRBJ1-2; D not resolved. CDR1 is MNHEY, CDR2 SVGEGT, per germline. The CDR3 runs to 13 residues. The CDR3 sequence is CTSSYNEAKGYTF. In DNA, the CDR3 is TGTACCAGCAGTTACAACGAGGCGAAGGGCTACACCTTC.

As regards this clone: A much larger clone sits a single nucleotide away, making a read error possible. This chain joins TRBV11-2 and TRBJ2-2; 10 bases are a match to TRBD2. The trim removed 5 bases at V and 7 bases at J, leaving 16 bases unmatched. This CDR3 contains 18 residues. The V gene's germline CDR1 is SGHAT and CDR2 FQNNGV. CDR3 DNA: TGTGCCAGCAGCCCCGGGACTAGCGTGGGGGCTGCCGGCGGGGAGCTGTTTTTT. As protein: CASSPGTSVGAAGGELFF.

This clone was seen a handful of times. Germline is not matched at one junction end, which may reflect a read error. The chain has TRBV4-1 and TRBJ2-7; D gene uncertain. This CDR3 comprises 14 residues. From germline, CDR1 is MGHRA and CDR2 YSYEKL. CDR3 in DNA: TGCGCCGGCAGTCAAGTTCGCTCGGAGAACGAGCAGTACTTC. It encodes CAGSQVRSENEQYF.

This clone occurred many times. The chain links TRBV20-1 to TRBJ2-1; tentative D call: TRBD2 (6 bases). Germline V lookup: CDR1 DFQATT, CDR2 SNEGSKA (reference sequence). Trimming cost V 2 bases and J 0 bases, with 11 bases left between them. The CDR3 is made up of 15 amino acids. CDR3 region: CSARRRGSSYNEQFF. Here the CDR3 DNA reads TGCAGTGCTAGACGGAGGGGAAGCTCCTACAATGAGCAGTTCTTC.

In its sample, this clone was seen many times. This may stem from a read error, because a much larger clone lies one nucleotide away. Other nucleotide sequences from this sample produce the same CDR3. The chain joins TRBV28 to TRBJ1-5; tentatively, D is TRBD1 (5 bases). Trimming took 5 bases from V and 6 from J, leaving 14 bases between them. This CDR3 is 14 amino acids long. Germline values: CDR1 MDHEN, CDR2 SYDVKM. As DNA, the CDR3 is TGTGCCAGCAGTCTGGGGGGGGTGGGTCAGCCCCAGCATTTT. This codes for CASSLGGVGQPQHF.